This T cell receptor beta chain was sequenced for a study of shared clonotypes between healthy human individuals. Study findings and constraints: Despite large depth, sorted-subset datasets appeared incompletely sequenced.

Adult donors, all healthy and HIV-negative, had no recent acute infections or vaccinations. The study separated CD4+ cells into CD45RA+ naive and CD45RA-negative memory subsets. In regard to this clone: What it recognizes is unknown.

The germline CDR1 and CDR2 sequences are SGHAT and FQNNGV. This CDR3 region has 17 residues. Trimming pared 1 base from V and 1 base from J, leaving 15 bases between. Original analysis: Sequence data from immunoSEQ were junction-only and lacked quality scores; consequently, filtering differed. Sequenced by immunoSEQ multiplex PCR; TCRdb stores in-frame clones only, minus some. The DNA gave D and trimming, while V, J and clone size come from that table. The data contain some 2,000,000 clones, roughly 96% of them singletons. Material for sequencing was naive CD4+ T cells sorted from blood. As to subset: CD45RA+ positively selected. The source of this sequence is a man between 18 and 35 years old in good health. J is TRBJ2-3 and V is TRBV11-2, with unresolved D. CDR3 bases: TGTGCCAGCAGCTTAGTTGGCGGATCCCTTCGCACAGATACGCAGTATTTT. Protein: CASSLVGGSLRTDTQYF.